This T cell receptor (beta chain) appears in the sequencing data of a study of regulatory T cells in long-lasting Graves disease. Whole-study results and caveats: Among the persistent patients, 2,500 to 3,000 public clonotypes were shared, more than the 950 to 1,000 shared among new patients.

The time point is: newly diagnosed GD, antithyroid drugs for less than 3 months. Making the TCR library involved RNA that had been extracted from PBMCs. Sequencing libraries for TCR beta were prepared with iRepertoire HTBI primers and Arm-PCR of CDR3 regions. TCRdb re-called the multiplex PCR reads with MiXCR, one entry per CDR3 protein. The profile shows about 540,000 distinct CDR3 sequences, around an eighth of them singletons. This clonotype showed up many times. Its cognate antigen is unknown. In addition, the sample was reused for a study of T cells in Graves' hyperthyroidism and ophthalmopathy. In that study: These patients, aged 18 to 65, had recently diagnosed hyperthyroidism lasting under 2 months.

The specimen was peripheral blood mononuclear cells (PBMCs), collected at new diagnosis, from a patient treated with antithyroid drugs. This sequence was found in a man aged 25 to 40 with Graves disease.

CDR3 protein: CASSLDRERIEAFF. In DNA, the CDR3 is TGTGCCAGCAGCTTAGATAGGGAGAGAATAGAAGCTTTCTTT. The V gene is TRBV11-2, the J gene TRBJ1-1, with D unresolved. The germline CDR1 and CDR2 sequences are SGHAT and FQNNGV. This CDR3 comprises 14 residues. V lost 0 bases to trimming and J lost 8 bases, with 13 bases between them. Together with reference TRBV11-2 and TRBJ1-1, the CDR3 gives the full variable domain: EAGVAQSPRYKIIEKRQSVAFWCNPISGHATLYWYQQILGQGPKLLIQFQNNGVVDDSQLPKDRFSAERLKGVDSTLKIQPAKLEDSAVYLCASSLDRERIEAFFGQGTRLTVV.